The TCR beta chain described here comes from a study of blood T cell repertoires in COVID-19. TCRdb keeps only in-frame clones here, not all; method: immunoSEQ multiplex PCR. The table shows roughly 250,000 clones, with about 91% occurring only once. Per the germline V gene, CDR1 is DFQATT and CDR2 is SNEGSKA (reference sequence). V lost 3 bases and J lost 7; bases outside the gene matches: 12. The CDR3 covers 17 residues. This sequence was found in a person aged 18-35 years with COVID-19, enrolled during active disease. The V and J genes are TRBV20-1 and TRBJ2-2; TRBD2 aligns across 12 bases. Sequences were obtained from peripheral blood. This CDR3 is CSASRSGTSGLYGELFF. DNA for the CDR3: TGCAGTGCTAGTAGGTCCGGGACTAGCGGGTTGTACGGGGAGCTGTTTTTT.